These T cell receptor beta chains were read from a single sample in a study of Ad26.COV2.S vaccination and SARS-CoV-2 variants. Clones were read by immunoSEQ multiplex PCR, and TCRdb kept only the in-frame ones, dropping some. The sample contains about 450,000 clones, roughly 89% of which appear only once. The source was peripheral blood, collected in a trial of Ad26.COV2.S vaccine versus placebo. These receptors originate from a person aged 18 to 59 who received the Ad26.COV2.S COVID-19 vaccine or a placebo. The CDR3 runs from the conserved cysteine through the conserved F or W. A D gene is named only where the DNA matches it firmly. The listing skips clone size in some rows; elsewhere it reads once, few, many or a size class.

>TRBJ2-5|TRBD2|TRBV5-1|-
TGCGCCAGCAGCGTCTCCCCCGGGACTAGCACGACCCAGTACTTC
CASSVSPGTSTTQYF
>TRBJ1-1|-|TRBV5-1|-
TGCGCCAGCAGCTCCGGGCCTCAGAAGGCCACTGAAGCTTTCTTT
CASSSGPQKATEAFF
>TRBJ1-1|TRBD1|TRBV7-3|once
TGTGCCAGCAGCGTTTCCGAGGACAGGGACACTGAAGCTTTCTTT
CASSVSEDRDTEAFF
>TRBJ1-2|-|TRBV30|-
TGTGCCTGGAGTGTACAATATGTGACTAACTATGGCTACACCTTC
CAWSVQYVTNYGYTF
>TRBJ1-3|-|TRBV6-6|-
TGTGCCAGCAGTCTCGGGCCGGGGTCCTCTGGAAACACCATATATTTT
CASSLGPGSSGNTIYF
>TRBJ2-5|-|TRBV18|once
TGTGCCAGCTCACGCGCCAGGGTTCAAGAGACCCAGTACTTC
CASSRARVQETQYF
>TRBJ1-1|-|TRBV30|-
TGTGCCTGGAAAGTTCAGGGCACTGAAGCTTTCTTT
CAWKVQGTEAFF
>TRBJ1-2|TRBD1|TRBV30|-
TGTGCCTGGAGTGCCCTACGGGGGACAGATGGCTACACCTTC
CAWSALRGTDGYTF
>TRBJ2-1|-|TRBV27|-
TGTGCCAGCAGTTTCCTCGACAGTGCCACCGGGGGTGAGCAGTTCTTC
CASSFLDSATGGEQFF
>TRBJ1-6|TRBD1|TRBV3-1/TRBV3-2|few
TGTGCCAGCAGCCAAGAGACAGGGCGGGCACCCCTCCACTTT
CASSQETGRAPLHF
>TRBJ2-1|TRBD2|TRBV4-2|-
TGTGCCAGCAGCCAAGAATTAGCGGGTACCTACAATGAGCAGTTCTTC
CASSQELAGTYNEQFF
>TRBJ2-3|-|TRBV3-1/TRBV3-2|once
TGTGCCAGCAGCCGCCAAGGAGAAGATACGCAGTATTTT
CASSRQGEDTQYF
>TRBJ1-5|-|TRBV5-1|-
TGCGCCAGCAGCCCAACTACAGATCAGCCCCAGCATTTT
CASSPTTDQPQHF
>TRBJ1-3|-|TRBV9|-
TGTGCCAGCAGCGGGTCCAGGCCAGGAAACACCATATATTTT
CASSGSRPGNTIYF
>TRBJ1-2|TRBD1|TRBV11-2|-
TGTGCCAGCAGCCCCGGGACAGCCGTCGGCTACACCTTC
CASSPGTAVGYTF
>TRBJ2-3|-|TRBV7-3|-
TGTGCCAGCAGCTCCGGACTGGTAACAAGCGATACGCAGTATTTT
CASSSGLVTSDTQYF
>TRBJ1-1|-|TRBV6-1|-
TGTGCCAGCAGTGAACCCGGGGGCACGACTGAAGCTTTCTTT
CASSEPGGTTEAFF